This TCR beta chain appears in the sequencing data of a study of STAT3 mutations in large granular lymphocyte leukemia. Study information: Canonical activating STAT3 mutations were detected in roughly half of the longitudinally sequenced T-LGLL patients. More than half of T-LGLL patients received immunosuppressive therapy.

A note on this clone: No antigen is known for it.

Study conclusions and caveats: At least one immunodominant TCR beta clonotype appeared in every T-cell large granular lymphocyte leukemia patient. In several patients, dominant TCR clone burden exceeded STAT3 mutant burden, suggesting STAT3 mutation arose secondarily. A small but highly pathogenic clone may have been missed.

CDR3 length: 13 amino acids. The V gene lost 1 base and the J gene lost 9 bases, with 12 bases spanning the gap. Germline values: CDR1 GTSNPN, CDR2 SVGIG (reference sequence). The data were produced by immunoSEQ multiplex PCR, yet TCRdb's version contains in-frame clones alone and is incomplete. The sample includes over 30,000 clones, approximately 84% of them seen just once. Sequenced material: peripheral blood mononuclear cells. The gene calls are TRBV30 and TRBJ2-2; TRBD1 or TRBD2 may be the D gene (5 bases each). The TCR was taken from a man in his fifties or sixties with T-cell large granular lymphocyte leukemia. Some clones in this sample may be carry-over from other donors' samples. This CDR3 is CAWSEMGERELFF. The DNA for the CDR3 is TGTGCCTGGAGTGAGATGGGGGAAAGGGAGCTGTTTTTT.